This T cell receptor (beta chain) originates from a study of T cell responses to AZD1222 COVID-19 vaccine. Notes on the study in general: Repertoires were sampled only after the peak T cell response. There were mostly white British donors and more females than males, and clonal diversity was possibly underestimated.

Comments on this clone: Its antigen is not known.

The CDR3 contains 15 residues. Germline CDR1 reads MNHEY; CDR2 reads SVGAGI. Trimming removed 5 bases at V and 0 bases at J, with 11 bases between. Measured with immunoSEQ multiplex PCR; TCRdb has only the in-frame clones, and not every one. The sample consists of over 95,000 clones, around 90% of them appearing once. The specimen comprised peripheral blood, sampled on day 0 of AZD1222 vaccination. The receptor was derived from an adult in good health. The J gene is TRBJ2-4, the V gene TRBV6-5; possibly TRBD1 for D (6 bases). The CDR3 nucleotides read TGTGCCAGCAGTCAGGCCAGGGGAGCCAAAAACATTCAGTACTTC. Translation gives CASSQARGAKNIQYF.